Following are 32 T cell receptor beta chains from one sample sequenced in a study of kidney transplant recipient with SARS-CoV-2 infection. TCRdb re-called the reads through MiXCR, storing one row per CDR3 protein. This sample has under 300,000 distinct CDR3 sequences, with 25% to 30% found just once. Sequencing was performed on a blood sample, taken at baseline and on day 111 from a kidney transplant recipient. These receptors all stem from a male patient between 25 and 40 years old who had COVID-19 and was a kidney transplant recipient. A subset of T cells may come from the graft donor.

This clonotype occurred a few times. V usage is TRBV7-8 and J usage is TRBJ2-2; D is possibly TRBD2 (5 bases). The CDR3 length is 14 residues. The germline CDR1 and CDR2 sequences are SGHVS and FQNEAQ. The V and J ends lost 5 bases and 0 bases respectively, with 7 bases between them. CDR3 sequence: CASSPDSNTGELFF. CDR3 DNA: TGTGCCAGCAGCCCGGACTCGAACACCGGGGAGCTGTTTTTT.

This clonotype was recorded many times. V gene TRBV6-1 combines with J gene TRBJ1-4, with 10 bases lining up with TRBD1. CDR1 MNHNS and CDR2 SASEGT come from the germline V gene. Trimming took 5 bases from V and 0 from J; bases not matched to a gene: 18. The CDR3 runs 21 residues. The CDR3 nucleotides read TGTGCCAGCAGTCGGAAAGGAAGGACAGGGGGAGTAACCGCAACTAATGAAAAACTGTTTTTT. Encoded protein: CASSRKGRTGGVTATNEKLFF.

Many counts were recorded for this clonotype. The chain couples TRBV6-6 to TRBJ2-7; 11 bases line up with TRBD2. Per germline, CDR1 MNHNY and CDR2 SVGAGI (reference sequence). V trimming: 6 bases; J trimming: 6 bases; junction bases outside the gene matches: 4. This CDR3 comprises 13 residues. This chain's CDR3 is CASSSLAGGEQYF. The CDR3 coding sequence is TGTGCCAGCAGCTCTCTAGCGGGAGGCGAGCAGTACTTC.

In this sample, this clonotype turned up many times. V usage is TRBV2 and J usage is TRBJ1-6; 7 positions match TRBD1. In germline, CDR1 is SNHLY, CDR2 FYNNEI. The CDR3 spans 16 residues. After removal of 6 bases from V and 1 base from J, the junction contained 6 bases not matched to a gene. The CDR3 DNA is TGTGCCAGCAGCTTACAGGGGAAGTCCTATAATTCACCCCTCCACTTT. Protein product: CASSLQGKSYNSPLHF.

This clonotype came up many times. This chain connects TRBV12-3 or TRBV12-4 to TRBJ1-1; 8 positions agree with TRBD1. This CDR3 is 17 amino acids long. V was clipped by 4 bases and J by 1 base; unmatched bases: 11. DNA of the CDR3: TGTGCCAGCAGTTCACCTAGCTCCGGGACAGGGAACACTGAAGCTTTCTTT. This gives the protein CASSSPSSGTGNTEAFF.

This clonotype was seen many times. CDR3 sequence: CASSHVNPISFSETQYF. Here the CDR3 DNA reads TGTGCCAGCAGCCACGTTAATCCCATTTCTTTCTCTGAGACCCAGTACTTC. The rearrangement uses TRBV3-1 and TRBJ2-5, with D unclear. The V gene lost 3 bases and the J gene lost 5 bases, with 22 bases spanning the gap. This CDR3 has 17 amino acids. From germline, CDR1 is LGHDT and CDR2 YNNKEL (reference sequence).

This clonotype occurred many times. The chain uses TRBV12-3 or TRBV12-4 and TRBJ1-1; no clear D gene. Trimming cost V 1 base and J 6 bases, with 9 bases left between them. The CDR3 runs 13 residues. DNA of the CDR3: TGTGCCAGCAGTTTAGGGGTCATGGCTGAAGCTTTCTTT. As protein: CASSLGVMAEAFF.

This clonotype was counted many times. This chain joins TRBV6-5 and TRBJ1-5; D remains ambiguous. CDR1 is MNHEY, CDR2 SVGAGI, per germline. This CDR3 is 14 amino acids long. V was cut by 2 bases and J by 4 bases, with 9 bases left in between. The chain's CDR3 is CASSYRGNNQPQHF. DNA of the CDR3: TGTGCCAGCAGTTACCGGGGTAATAATCAGCCCCAGCATTTT.

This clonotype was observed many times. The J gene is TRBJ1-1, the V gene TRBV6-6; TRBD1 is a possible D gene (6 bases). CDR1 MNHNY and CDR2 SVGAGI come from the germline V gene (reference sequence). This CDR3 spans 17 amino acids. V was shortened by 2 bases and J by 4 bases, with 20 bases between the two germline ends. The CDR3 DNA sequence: TGTGCCAGCAGTTACGGTCAGGGAGGGGGTGGAGGCACTGAAGCTTTCTTT. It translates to CASSYGQGGGGGTEAFF.

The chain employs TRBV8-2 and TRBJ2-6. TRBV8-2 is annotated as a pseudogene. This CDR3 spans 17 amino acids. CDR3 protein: CGGFQRITQSRANVLTF. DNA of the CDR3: TGTGGCGGGTTTCAAAGGATAACACAAAGTCGGGCCAACGTCCTGACTTTC.

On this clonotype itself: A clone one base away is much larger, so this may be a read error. This CDR3 reads CASSHVVSLRKTYGYTF. CDR3 nucleotides: TGTGCCAGCAGTCATGTTGTCAGCCTCCGAAAGACCTATGGCTACACCTTC. V gene TRBV12-3 or TRBV12-4 combines with J gene TRBJ1-2; no clear D. The V gene lost 5 bases and the J gene lost 4 bases, with 23 bases spanning the gap. This CDR3 is 17 amino acids long.

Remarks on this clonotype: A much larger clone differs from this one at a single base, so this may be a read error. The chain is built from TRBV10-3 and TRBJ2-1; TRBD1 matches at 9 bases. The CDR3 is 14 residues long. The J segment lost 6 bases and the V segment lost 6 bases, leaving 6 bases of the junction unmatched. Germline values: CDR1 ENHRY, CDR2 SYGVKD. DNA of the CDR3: TGTGCCATCAGATGGGACAGGGAGAGCAATGAGCAGTTCTTC. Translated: CAIRWDRESNEQFF.

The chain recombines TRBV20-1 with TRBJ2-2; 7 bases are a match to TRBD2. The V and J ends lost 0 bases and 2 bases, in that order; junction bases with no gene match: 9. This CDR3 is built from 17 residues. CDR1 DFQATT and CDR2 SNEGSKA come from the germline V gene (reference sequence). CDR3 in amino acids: CSARDGRVPTNTGELFF. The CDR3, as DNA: TGCAGTGCTAGAGATGGGAGGGTCCCCACCAACACCGGGGAGCTGTTTTTT.

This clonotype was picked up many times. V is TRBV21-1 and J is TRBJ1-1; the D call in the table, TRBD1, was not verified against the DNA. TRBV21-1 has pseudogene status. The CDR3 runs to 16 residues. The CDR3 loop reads CASSVRDKKVRTEAFF. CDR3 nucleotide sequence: TGTGCCAGCAGCGTCCGGGACAAAAAGGTAAGGACTGAAGCTTTCTTT.

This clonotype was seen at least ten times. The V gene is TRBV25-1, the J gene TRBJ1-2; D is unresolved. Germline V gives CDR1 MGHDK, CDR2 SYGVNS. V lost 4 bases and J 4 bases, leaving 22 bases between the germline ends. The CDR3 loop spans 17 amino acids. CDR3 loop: CASSVWRELGKTYGYTF. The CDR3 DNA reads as TGTGCCAGCAGTGTCTGGAGAGAACTGGGAAAGACCTATGGCTACACCTTC.

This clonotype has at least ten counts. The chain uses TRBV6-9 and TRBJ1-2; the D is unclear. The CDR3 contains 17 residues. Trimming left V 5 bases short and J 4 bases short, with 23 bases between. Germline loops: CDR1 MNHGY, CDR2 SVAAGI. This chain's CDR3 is CASSIQLPYGKTYGYTF. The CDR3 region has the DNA TGTGCCAGCAGTATTCAATTGCCTTACGGAAAGACCTATGGCTACACCTTC.

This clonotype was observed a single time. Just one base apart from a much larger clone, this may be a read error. DNA for the CDR3: TGTGCCGGCAGTGAAGTGGAAGAACTGGGAAAGACCTATGGCTACACCTTC. It is translated as CAGSEVEELGKTYGYTF. This sequence joins TRBV25-1 and TRBJ1-2; D is unresolved. This CDR3 is 17 amino acids long. Germline V gives CDR1 MGHDK, CDR2 SYGVNS.

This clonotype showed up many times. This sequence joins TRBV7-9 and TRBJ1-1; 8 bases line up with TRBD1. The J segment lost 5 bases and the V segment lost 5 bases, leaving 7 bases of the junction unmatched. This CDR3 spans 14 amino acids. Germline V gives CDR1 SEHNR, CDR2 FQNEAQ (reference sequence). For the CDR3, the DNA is TGTGCCAGCAGCACGACAGGGGTTGGGACTGAAGCTTTCTTT. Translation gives CASSTTGVGTEAFF.

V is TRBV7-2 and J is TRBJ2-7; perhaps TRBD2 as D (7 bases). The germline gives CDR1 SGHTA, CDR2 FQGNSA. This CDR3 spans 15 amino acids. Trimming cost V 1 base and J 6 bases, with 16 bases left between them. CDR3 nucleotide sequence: TGTGCCAGCAGCTTAGAAGGGGGGGCCGGGTGCGAGCAGTACTTC. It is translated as CASSLEGGAGCEQYF. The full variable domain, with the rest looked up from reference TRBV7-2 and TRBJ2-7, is GAGVSQSPSNKVTEKGKDVELRCDPISGHTALYWYRQSLGQGLEFLIYFQGNSAPDKSGLPSDRFSAERTGGSVSTLTIQRTQQEDSAVYLCASSLEGGAGCEQYFGPGTRLTVT.

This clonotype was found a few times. The CDR3 coding sequence is TGTGCCAGCAGTTACGGCCGACTCACAGATACGCAGTATTTT. Translation: CASSYGRLTDTQYF. V gene TRBV6-6 combines with J gene TRBJ2-3; the D is unclear. Trimming removed 2 bases from V and 2 bases from J, with 8 bases in between. This CDR3 comprises 14 residues. Germline V gives CDR1 MNHNY, CDR2 SVGAGI (reference sequence).

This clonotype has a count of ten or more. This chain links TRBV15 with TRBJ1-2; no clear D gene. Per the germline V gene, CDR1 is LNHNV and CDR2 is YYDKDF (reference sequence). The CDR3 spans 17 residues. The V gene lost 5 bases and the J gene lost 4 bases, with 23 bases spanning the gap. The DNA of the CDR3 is TGTGCCACCAGCGTTCTTATAAGGTGTGGAAAGACCTATGGCTACACCTTC. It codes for CATSVLIRCGKTYGYTF.

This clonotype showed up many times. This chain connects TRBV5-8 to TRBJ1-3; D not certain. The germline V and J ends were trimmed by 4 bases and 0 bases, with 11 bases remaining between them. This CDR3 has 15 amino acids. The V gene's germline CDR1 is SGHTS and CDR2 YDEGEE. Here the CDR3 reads CASSPQAYSGNTIYF. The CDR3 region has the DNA TGTGCCAGCAGCCCGCAGGCTTACTCTGGAAACACCATATATTTT.

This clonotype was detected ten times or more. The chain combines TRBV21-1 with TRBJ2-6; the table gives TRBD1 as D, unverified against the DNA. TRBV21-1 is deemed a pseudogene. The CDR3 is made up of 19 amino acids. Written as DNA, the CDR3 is TGTGCCAGCAGCAAATTACCCCAGGGGAGGAGGTCTGGGGCCAACGTCCTGACTTTC. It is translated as CASSKLPQGRRSGANVLTF.

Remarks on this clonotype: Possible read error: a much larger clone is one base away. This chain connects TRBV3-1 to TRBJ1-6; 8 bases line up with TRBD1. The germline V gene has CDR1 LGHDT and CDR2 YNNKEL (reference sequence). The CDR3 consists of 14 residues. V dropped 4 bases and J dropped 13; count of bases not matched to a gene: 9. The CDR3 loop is CASSPKTGEAPLHF. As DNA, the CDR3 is TGTGCCAGCAGCCCTAAGACAGGGGAGGCCCCCCTCCACTTT.

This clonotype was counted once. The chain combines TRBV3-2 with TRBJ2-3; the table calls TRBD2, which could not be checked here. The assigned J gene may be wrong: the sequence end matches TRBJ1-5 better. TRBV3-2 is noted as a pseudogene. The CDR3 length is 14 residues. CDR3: CASSTSGSTDTQHF. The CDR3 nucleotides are TGTGCCAGCAGCACTAGCGGGTCCACAGATACGCAGCATTTT.

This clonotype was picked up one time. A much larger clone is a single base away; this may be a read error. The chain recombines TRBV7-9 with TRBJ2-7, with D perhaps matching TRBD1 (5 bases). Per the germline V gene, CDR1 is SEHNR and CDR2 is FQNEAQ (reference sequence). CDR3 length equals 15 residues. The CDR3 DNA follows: TGTGTCAGCAGTTCCGGACGGGCGCAGGGCGACGAGCAGTACTTC. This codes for CVSSSGRAQGDEQYF.

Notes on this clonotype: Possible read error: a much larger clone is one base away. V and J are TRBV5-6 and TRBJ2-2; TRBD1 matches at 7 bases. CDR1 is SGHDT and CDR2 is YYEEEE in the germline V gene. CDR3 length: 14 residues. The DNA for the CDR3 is TGTACCAGCAGACCCGGACAGGACCCCGGGGAGCTGTTTTTT. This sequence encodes CTSRPGQDPGELFF.

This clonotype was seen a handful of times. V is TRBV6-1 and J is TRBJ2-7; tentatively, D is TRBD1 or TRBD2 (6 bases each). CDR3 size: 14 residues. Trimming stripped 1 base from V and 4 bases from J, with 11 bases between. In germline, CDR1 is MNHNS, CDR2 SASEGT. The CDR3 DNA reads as TGTGCCAGCAGTGAAGGAGGGGGGATGTACGAGCAGTACTTC. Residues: CASSEGGGMYEQYF.

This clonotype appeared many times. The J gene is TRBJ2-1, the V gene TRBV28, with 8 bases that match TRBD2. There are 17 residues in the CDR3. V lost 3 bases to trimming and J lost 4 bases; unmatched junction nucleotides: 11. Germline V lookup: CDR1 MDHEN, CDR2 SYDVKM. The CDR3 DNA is TGTGCCAGCAGTTTCTTCGAGACGGGACTAGTATACAATGAGCAGTTCTTC. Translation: CASSFFETGLVYNEQFF.

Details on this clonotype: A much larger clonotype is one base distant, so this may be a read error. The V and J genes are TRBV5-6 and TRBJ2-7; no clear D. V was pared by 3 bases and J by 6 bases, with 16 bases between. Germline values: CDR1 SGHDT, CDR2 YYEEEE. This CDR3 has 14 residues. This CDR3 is CASSWASSTLEQYF. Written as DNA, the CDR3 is TGTGCCAGCAGCTGGGCGTCTAGTACCCTCGAGCAGTACTTC. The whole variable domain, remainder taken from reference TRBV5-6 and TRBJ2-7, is DAGVTQSPTHLIKTRGQQVTLRCSPKSGHDTVSWYQQALGQGPQFIFQYYEEEERQRGNFPDRFSGHQFPNYSSELNVNALLLGDSALYLCASSWASSTLEQYFGPGTRLTVT.

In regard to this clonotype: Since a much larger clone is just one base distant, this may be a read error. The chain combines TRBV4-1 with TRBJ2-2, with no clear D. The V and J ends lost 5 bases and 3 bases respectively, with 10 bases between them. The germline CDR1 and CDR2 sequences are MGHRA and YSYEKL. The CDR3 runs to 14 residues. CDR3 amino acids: CASSENVYTGELFF. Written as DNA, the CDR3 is TGCGCCAGCAGCGAGAACGTCTACACCGGGGAGCTGTTTTTT.

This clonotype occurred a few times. CDR3 DNA sequence: TGTGCCAGCAGCGTCGTCTACCCCCTCCCGGCAGATACGCAGTATTTT. Translated, it gives CASSVVYPLPADTQYF. The chain has TRBV9 and TRBJ2-3, with D unresolved. The CDR3 sequence is 16 residues long. Looked up from germline, CDR1 is SGDLS and CDR2 is YYNGEE. V dropped 2 bases and J dropped 4 bases, with 17 bases sitting between them.